This T cell receptor (beta chain) was profiled in a study of T cells in Graves' hyperthyroidism and ophthalmopathy. The investigators amplified TCR beta CDR3 regions from RNA transcripts. A first-round RT-PCR of the TCR CDR3 used the HTBI primer set. Each CDR3 protein is one row after TCRdb ran MiXCR on the multiplex PCR reads. The sample has about 700,000 distinct CDR3 sequences; less than 45% are singletons. The TCR sequence derives from an adult man with Graves' disease, either hyperthyroidism or ophthalmopathy (not recorded which). Specimen: peripheral blood or thyroid tissue (not recorded which).

The CDR3 sequence is CAIRETVTTEAFF. The DNA for the CDR3 is TGTGCCATCAGGGAGACAGTAACCACTGAAGCTTTCTTT. V is TRBV10-3 and J is TRBJ1-1; D possibly corresponds to TRBD1 (5 bases). The germline V gene has CDR1 ENHRY and CDR2 SYGVKD. V was clipped by 6 bases and J by 4 bases, with 12 bases between them. This CDR3 has 13 amino acids.